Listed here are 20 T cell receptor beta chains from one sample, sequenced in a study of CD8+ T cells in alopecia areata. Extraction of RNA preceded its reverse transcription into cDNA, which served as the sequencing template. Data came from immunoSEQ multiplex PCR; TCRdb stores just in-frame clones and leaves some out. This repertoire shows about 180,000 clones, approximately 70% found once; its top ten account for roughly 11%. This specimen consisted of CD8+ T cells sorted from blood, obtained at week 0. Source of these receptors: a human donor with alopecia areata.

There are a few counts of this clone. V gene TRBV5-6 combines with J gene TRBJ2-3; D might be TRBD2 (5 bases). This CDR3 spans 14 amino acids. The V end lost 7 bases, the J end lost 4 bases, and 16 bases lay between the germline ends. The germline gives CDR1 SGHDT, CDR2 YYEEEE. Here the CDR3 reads CASQSSIGADTQYF. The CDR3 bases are TGTGCCAGCCAGAGCTCCATCGGGGCAGATACGCAGTATTTT. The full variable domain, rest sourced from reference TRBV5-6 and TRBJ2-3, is DAGVTQSPTHLIKTRGQQVTLRCSPKSGHDTVSWYQQALGQGPQFIFQYYEEEERQRGNFPDRFSGHQFPNYSSELNVNALLLGDSALYLCASQSSIGADTQYFGPGTRLTVL.

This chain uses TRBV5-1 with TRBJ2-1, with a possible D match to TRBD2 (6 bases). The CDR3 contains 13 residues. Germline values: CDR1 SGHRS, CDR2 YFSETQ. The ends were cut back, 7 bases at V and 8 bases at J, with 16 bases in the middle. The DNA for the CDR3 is TGCGCCAGCGCCGGGACTCGGGCCCATGAGCAGTTCTTC. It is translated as CASAGTRAHEQFF.

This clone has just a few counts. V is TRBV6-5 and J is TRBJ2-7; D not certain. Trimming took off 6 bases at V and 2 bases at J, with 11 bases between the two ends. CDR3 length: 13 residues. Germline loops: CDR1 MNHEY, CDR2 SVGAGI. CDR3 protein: CASSRHATYEQYF. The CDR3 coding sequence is TGTGCCAGCAGCAGACATGCAACCTACGAGCAGTACTTC.

The DNA for the CDR3 is TGCGCCAGCAGCCAACTTATCGGGGGCACAGATACGCAGTATTTT. Residues: CASSQLIGGTDTQYF. V gene TRBV4-1 combines with J gene TRBJ2-3; a weak D match, TRBD2 (5 bases). This CDR3 spans 15 amino acids. Germline assignment: CDR1 MGHRA and CDR2 YSYEKL. The germline V and J ends were trimmed by 2 bases and 1 base, with 10 bases remaining between them.

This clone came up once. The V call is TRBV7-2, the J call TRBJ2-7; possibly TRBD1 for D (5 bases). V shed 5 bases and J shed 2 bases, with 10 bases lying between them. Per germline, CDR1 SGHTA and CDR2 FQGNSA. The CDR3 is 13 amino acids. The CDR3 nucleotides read TGTGCCAGCAGCCTTTCGACAGCCTACGAGCAGTACTTC. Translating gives CASSLSTAYEQYF.

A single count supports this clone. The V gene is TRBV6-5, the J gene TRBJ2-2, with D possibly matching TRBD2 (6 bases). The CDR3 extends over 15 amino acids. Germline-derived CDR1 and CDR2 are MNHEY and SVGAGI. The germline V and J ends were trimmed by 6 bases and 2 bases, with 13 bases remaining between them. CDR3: CASSPGTSNTGELFF. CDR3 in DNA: TGTGCCAGCAGCCCCGGGACTTCCAACACCGGGGAGCTGTTTTTT.

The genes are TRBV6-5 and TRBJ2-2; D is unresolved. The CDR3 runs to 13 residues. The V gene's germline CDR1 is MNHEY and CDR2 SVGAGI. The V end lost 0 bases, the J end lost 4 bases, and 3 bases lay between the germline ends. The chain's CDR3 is CASSYSSTGELFF. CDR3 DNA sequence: TGTGCCAGCAGTTACTCCAGCACCGGGGAGCTGTTTTTT.

Here the CDR3 reads CAWSVLGSSYNEQFF. CDR3 in DNA: TGTGCCTGGAGTGTACTCGGGAGCTCCTACAATGAGCAGTTCTTC. This chain uses TRBV30 with TRBJ2-1; possibly TRBD2 for D (6 bases). Between the trimmed V and J ends, which lost 0 bases and 0 bases, there was a span of 9 bases. The CDR3 extends over 15 amino acids. Germline CDR1 GTSNPN, CDR2 SVGIG (reference sequence).

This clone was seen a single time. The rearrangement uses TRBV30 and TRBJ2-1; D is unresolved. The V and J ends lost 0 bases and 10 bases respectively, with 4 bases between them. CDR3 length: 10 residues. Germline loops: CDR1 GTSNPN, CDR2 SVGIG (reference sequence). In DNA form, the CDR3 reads TGTGCCTGGAGTGTACGCGAGCAGTTCTTC. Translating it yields CAWSVREQFF.

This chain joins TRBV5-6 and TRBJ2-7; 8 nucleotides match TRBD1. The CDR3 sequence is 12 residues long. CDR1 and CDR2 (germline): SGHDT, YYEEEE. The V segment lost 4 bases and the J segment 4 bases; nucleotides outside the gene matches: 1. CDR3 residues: CASSRTGYEQYF. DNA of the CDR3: TGTGCCAGCAGCAGGACAGGGTACGAGCAGTACTTC.

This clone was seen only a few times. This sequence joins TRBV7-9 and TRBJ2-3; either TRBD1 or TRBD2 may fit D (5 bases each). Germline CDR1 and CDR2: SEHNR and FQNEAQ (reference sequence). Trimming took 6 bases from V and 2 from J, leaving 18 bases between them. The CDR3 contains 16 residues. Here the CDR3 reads CASSQPIPGPTDTQYF. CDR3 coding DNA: TGTGCCAGCAGTCAGCCCATCCCGGGGCCCACAGATACGCAGTATTTT.

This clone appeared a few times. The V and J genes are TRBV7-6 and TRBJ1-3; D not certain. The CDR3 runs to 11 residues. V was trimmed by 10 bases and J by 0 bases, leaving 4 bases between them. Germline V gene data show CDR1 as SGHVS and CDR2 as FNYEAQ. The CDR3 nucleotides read TGTGCCACCCGCTCTGGAAACACCATATATTTT. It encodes CATRSGNTIYF. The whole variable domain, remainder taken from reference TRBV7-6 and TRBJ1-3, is GAGVSQSPRYKVTKRGQDVALRCDPISGHVSLYWYRQALGQGPEFLTYFNYEAQQDKSGLPNDRFSAERPEGSISTLTIQRTEQRDSAMYRCATRSGNTIYFGEGSWLTVV.

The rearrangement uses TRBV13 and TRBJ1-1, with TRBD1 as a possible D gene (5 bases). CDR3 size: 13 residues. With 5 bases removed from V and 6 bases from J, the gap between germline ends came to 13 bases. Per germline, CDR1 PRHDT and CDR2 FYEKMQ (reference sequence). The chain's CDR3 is CASSPGGGAEAFF. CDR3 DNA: TGTGCCAGCAGCCCGGGGGGGGGAGCTGAAGCTTTCTTT.

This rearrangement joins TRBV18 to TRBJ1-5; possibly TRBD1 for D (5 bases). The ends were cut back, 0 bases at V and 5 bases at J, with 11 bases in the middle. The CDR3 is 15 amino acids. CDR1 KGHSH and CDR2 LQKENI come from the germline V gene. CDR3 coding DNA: TGTGCCAGCTCACCACCGGGGGGTCGGGATCAGCCCCAGCATTTT. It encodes CASSPPGGRDQPQHF.

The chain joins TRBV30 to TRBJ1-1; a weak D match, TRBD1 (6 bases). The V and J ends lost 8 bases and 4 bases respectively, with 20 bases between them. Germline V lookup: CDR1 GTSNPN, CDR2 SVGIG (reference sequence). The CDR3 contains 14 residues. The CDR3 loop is CARATGGQSTEAFF. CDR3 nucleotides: TGTGCCCGGGCCACGGGAGGACAGAGCACTGAAGCTTTCTTT.

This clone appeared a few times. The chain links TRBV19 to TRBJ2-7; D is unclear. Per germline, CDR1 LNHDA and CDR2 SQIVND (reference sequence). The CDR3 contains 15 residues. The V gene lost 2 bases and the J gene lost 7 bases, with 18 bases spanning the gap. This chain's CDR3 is CASSISRSTVEEQYF. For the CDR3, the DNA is TGTGCCAGTAGTATATCAAGGAGCACAGTCGAGGAGCAGTACTTC.

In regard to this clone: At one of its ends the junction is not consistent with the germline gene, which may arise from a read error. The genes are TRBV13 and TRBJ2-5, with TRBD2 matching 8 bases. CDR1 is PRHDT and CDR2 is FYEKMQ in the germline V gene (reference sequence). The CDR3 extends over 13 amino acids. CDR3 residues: CASSPAGEETQYF. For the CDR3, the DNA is TGCGCCAGCAGTCCAGCGGGGGAAGAGACCCAGTACTTC.

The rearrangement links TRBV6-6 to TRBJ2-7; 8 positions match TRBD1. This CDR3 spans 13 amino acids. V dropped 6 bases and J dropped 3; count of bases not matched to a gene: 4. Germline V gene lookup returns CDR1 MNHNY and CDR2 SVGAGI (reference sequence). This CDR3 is CASSPDRGYEQYF. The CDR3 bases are TGTGCCAGCAGCCCAGACAGGGGCTACGAGCAGTACTTC.

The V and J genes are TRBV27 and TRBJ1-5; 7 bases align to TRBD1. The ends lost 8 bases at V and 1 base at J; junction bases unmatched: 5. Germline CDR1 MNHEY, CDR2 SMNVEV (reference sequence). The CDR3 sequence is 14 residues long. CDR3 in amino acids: CASRQGKSNQPQHF. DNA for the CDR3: TGTGCCAGCCGACAGGGAAAAAGCAATCAGCCCCAGCATTTT.

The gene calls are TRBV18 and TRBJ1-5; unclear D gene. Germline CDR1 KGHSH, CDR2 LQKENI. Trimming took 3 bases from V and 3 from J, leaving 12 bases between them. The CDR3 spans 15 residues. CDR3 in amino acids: CASSPSQWTNQPQHF. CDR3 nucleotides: TGTGCCAGCTCACCCTCACAGTGGACCAATCAGCCCCAGCATTTT.